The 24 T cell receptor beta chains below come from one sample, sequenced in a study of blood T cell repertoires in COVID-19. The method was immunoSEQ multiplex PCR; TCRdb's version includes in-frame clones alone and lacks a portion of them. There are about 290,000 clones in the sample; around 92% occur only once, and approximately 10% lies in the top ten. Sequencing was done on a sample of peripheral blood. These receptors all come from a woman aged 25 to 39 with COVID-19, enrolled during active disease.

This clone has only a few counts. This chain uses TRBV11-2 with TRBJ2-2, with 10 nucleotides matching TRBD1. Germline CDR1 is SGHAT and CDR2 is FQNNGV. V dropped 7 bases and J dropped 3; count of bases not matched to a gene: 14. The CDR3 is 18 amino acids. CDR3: CASNPTFPDRGDTGELFF. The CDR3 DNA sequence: TGTGCCAGCAACCCAACCTTCCCGGACAGGGGGGACACCGGGGAGCTGTTTTTT.

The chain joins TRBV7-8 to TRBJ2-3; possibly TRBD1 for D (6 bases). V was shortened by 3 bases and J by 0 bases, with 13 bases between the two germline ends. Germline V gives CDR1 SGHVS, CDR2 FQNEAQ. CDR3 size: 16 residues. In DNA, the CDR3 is TGTGCCAGCAGCTTTTTTGGGGGCTCTAGCACAGATACGCAGTATTTT. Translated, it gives CASSFFGGSSTDTQYF.

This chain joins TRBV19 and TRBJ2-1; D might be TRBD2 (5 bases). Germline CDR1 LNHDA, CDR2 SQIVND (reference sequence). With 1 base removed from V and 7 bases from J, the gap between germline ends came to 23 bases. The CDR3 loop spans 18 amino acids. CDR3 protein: CASSIGLRFSVRGNEQFF. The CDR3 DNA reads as TGTGCCAGTAGTATAGGGCTTCGATTCTCCGTTCGAGGGAATGAGCAGTTCTTC.

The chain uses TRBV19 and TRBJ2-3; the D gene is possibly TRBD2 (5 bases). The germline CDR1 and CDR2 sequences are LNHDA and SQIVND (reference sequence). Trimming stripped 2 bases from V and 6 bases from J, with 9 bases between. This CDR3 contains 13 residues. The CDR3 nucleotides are TGTGCCAGTAGTATACGGCGAGGGGATACGCAGTATTTT. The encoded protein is CASSIRRGDTQYF.

CDR3 sequence reads: CASSADLTNYGYTF. The CDR3 region has the DNA TGTGCCAGCAGCGCGGATCTTACTAACTATGGCTACACCTTC. This chain links TRBV7-9 with TRBJ1-2; no reliable D call. The CDR3 runs 14 residues. V shed 5 bases and J shed 0 bases, with 10 bases lying between them. Germline V lookup: CDR1 SEHNR, CDR2 FQNEAQ (reference sequence).

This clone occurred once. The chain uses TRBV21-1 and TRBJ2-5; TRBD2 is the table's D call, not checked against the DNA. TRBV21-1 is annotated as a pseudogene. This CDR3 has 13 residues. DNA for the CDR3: TGTGCCAGCAGCAATTCTGGGGAGGAGACCCAGTACTTC. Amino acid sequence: CASSNSGEETQYF.

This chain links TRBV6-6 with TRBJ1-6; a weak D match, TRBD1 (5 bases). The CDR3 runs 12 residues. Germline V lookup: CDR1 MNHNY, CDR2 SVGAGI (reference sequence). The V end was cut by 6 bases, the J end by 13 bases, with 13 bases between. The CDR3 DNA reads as TGTGCCAGCAGCCCCTCTGGGGCTCCCCTCCACTTT. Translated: CASSPSGAPLHF.

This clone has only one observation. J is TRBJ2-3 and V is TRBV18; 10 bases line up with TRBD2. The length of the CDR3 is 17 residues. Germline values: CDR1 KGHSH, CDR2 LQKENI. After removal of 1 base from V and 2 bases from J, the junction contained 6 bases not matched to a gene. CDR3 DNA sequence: TGTGCCAGCTCACCACTAGTAGCGGGGGGTGACACAGATACGCAGTATTTT. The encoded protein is CASSPLVAGGDTDTQYF.

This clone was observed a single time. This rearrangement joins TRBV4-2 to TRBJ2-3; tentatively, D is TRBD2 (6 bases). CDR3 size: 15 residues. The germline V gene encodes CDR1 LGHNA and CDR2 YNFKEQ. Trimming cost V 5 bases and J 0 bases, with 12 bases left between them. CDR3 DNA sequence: TGTGCCAGCAGCAGCGTCGGGGGTAGCACAGATACGCAGTATTTT. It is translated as CASSSVGGSTDTQYF.

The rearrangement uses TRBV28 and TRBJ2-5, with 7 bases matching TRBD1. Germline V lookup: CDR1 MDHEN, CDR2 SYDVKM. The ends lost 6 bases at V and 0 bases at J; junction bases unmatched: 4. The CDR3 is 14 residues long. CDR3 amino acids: CASRETGYQETQYF. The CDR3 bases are TGTGCCAGCAGGGAGACAGGGTACCAAGAGACCCAGTACTTC.

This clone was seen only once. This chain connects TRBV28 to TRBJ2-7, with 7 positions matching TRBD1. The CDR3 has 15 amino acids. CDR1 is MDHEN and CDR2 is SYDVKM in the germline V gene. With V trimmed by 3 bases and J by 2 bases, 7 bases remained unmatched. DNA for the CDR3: TGTGCCAGCAGTTTTAGACAGGGAATGGCCTACGAGCAGTACTTC. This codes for CASSFRQGMAYEQYF.

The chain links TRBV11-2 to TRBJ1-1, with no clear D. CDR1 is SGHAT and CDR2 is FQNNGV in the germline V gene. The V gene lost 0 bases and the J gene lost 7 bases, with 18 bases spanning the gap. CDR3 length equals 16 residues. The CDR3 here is CASSLEVWANRGEAFF. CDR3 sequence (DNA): TGTGCCAGCAGCTTAGAAGTTTGGGCTAACCGGGGTGAAGCTTTCTTT.

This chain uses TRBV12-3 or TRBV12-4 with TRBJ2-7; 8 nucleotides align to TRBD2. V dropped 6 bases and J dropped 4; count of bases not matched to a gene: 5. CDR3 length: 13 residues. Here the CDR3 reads CASSGGAVYEQYF. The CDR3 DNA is TGTGCCAGCAGCGGGGGGGCCGTTTACGAGCAGTACTTC.

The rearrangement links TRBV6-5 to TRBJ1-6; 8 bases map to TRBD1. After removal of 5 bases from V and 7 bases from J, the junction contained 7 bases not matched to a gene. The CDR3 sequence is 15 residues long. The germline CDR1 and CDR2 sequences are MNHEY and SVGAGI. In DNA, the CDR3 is TGTGCCAGCAGTCCGCCGACAGGGGACAATTCACCCCTCCACTTT. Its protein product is CASSPPTGDNSPLHF.

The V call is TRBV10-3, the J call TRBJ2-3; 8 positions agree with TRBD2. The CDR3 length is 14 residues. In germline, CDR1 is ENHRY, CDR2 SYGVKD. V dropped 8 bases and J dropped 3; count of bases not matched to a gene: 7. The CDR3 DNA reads TGTGCCATCTCTAGCGGGCCCTCTACAGATACGCAGTATTTT. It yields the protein CAISSGPSTDTQYF.

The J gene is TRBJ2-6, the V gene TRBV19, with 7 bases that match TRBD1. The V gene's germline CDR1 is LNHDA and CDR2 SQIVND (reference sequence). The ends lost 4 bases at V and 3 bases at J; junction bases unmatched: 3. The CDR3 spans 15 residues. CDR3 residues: CASSTGGNGANVLTF. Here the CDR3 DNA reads TGTGCCAGTAGTACAGGGGGTAATGGGGCCAACGTCCTGACTTTC.

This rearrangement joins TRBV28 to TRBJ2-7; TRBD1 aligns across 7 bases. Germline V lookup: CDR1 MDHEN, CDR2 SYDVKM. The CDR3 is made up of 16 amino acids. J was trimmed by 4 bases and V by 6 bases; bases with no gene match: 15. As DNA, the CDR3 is TGTGCCAGCAGCCCAGGGGACAGTCTCCCACCATACGAGCAGTACTTC. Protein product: CASSPGDSLPPYEQYF.

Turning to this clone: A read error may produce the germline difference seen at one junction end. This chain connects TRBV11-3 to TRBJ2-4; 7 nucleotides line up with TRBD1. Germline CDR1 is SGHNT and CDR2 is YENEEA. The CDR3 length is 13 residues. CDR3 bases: TGTGCCAGCAGCCTCGACAGGGCCTCAGACACACACTTC. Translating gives CASSLDRASDTHF.

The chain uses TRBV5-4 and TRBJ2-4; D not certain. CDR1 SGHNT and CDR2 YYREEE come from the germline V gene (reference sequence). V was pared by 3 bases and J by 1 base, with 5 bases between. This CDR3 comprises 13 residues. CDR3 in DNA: TGTGCCAGCAGCTCCATGGCCAAAAACATTCAGTACTTC. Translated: CASSSMAKNIQYF.

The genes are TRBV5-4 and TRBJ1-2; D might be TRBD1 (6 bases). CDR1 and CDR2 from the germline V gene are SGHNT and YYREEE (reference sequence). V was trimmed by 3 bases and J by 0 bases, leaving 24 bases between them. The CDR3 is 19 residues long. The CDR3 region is CASSSDLDRLQRSNYGYTF. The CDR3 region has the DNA TGTGCCAGCAGCTCAGATTTGGACAGACTACAAAGATCTAACTATGGCTACACCTTC.

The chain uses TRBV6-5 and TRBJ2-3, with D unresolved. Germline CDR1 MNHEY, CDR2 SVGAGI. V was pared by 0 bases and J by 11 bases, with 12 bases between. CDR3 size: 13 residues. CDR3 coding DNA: TGTGCCAGCAGTTACTCGAGGCGGTATGGGCAGTATTTT. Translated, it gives CASSYSRRYGQYF.

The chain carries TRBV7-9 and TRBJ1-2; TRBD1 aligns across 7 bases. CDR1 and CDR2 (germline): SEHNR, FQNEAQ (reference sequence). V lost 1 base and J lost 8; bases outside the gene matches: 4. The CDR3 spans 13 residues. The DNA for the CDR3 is TGTGCCAGCAGCTTAGGGGACAGCGACGGCTACACCTTC. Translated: CASSLGDSDGYTF.

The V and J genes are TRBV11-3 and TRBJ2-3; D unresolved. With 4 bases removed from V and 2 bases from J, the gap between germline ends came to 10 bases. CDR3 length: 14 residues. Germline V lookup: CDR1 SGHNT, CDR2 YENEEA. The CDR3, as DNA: TGTGCCAGCAGCTCCGCGCGTCACACAGATACGCAGTATTTT. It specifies CASSSARHTDTQYF.

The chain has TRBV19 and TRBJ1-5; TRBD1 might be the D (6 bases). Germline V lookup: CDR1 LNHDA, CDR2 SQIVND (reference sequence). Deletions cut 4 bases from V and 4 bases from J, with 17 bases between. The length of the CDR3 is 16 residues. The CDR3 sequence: CASSTQGRGLNQPQHF. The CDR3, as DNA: TGTGCCAGTAGTACACAGGGAAGAGGGTTGAATCAGCCCCAGCATTTT.